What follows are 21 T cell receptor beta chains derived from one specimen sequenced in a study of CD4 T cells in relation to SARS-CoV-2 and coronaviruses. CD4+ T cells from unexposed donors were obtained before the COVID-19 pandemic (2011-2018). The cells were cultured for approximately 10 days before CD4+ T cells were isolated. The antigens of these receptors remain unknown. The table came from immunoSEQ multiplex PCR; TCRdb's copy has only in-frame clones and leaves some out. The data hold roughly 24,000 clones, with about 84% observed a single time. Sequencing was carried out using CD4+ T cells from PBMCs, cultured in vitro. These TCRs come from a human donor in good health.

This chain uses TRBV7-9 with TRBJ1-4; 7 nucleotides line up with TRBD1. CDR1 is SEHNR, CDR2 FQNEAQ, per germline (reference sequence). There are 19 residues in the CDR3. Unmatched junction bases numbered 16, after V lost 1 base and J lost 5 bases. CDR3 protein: CASSLDGMGAGTENEKLFF. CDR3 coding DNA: TGTGCCAGCAGCTTAGACGGGATGGGGGCCGGGACAGAGAATGAAAAACTGTTTTTT. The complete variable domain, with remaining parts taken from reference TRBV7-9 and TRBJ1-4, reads DTGVSQNPRHKITKRGQNVTFRCDPISEHNRLYWYRQTLGQGPEFLTYFQNEAQLEKSRLLSDRFSAERPKGSFSTLEIQRTEQGDSAMYLCASSLDGMGAGTENEKLFFGSGTQLSVL.

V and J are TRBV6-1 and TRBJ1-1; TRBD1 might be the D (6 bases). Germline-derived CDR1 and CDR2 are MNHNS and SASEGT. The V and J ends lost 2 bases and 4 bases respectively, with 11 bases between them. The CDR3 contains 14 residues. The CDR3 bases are TGTGCCAGCAGTGAACGGGGGCTCAGCACTGAAGCTTTCTTT. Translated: CASSERGLSTEAFF.

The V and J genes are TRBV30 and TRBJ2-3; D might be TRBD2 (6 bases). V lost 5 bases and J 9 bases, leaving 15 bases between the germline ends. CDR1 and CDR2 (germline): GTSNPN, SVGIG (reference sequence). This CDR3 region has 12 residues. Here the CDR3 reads CAWGLLRGTQYF. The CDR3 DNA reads TGTGCCTGGGGGCTACTTCGGGGGACGCAGTATTTT.

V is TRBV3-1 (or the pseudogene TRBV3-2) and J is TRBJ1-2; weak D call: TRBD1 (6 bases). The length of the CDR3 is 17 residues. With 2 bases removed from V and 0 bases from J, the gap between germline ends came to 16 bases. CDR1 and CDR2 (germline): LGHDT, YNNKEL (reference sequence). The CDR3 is CASSQRGTIGANYGYTF. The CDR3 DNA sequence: TGTGCCAGCAGCCAACGAGGGACAATTGGAGCTAACTATGGCTACACCTTC.

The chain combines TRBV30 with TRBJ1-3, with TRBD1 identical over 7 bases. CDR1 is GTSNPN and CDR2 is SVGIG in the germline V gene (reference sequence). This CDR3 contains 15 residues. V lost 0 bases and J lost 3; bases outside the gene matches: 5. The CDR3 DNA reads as TGTGCCTGGAGTGTACAGGCAGGGGGTGGAAACACCATATATTTT. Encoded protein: CAWSVQAGGGNTIYF.

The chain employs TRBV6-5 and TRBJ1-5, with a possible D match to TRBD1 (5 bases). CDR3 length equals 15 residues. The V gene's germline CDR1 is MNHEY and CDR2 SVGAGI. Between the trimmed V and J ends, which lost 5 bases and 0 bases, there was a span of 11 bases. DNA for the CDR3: TGTGCCAGCAGTATGGGACCTATTAGCAATCAGCCCCAGCATTTT. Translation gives CASSMGPISNQPQHF.

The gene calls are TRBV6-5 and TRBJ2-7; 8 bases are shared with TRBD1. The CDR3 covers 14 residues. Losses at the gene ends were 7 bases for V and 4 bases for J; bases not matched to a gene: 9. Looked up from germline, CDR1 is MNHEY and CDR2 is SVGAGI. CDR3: CASTKGGQEYEQYF. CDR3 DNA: TGTGCCAGCACCAAAGGGGGACAGGAATACGAGCAGTACTTC.

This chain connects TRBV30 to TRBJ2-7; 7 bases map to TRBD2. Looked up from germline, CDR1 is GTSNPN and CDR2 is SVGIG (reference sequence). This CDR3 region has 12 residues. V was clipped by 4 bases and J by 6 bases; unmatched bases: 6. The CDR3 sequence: CAWTGRGSEQYF. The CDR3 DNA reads TGTGCCTGGACTGGGCGGGGGTCCGAGCAGTACTTC.

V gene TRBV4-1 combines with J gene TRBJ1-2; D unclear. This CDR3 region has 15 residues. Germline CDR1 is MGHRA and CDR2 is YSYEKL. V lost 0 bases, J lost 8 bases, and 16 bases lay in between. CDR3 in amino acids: CASSQDRGNGRGYTF. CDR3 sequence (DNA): TGCGCCAGCAGCCAAGATCGGGGAAATGGCCGGGGCTACACCTTC.

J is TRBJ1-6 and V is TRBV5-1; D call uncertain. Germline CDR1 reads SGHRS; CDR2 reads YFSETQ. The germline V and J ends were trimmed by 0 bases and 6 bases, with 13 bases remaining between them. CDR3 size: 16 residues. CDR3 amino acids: CASSLGRADPNSPLHF. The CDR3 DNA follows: TGCGCCAGCAGCTTGGGTAGAGCCGACCCTAATTCACCCCTCCACTTT.

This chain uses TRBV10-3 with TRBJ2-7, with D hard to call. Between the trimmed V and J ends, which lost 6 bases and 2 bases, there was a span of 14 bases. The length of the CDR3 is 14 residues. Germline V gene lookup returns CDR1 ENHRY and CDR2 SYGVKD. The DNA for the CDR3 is TGTGCCATCAGCGCCAAAGGATCTGCCTACGAGCAGTACTTC. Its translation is CAISAKGSAYEQYF.

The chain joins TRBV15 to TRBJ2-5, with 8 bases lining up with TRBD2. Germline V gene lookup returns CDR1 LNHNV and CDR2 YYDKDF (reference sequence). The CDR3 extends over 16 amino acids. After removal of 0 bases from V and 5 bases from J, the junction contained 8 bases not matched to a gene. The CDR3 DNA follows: TGTGCCACCAGCAGAGATATAGCGGGGTCCCGGGAGACCCAGTACTTC. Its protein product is CATSRDIAGSRETQYF.

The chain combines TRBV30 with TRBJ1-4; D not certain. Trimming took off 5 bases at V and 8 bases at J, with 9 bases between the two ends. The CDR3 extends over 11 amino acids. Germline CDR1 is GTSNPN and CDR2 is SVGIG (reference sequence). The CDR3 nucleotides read TGTGCCTGGGCGGCGCGGGAAAAACTGTTTTTT. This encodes CAWAAREKLFF.

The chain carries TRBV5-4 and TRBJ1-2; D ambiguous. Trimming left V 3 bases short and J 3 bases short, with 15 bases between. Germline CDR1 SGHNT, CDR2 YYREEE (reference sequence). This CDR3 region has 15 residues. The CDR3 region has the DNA TGTGCCAGCAGCTCATTGGGAAAGAGGGACTATGGCTACACCTTC. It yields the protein CASSSLGKRDYGYTF.

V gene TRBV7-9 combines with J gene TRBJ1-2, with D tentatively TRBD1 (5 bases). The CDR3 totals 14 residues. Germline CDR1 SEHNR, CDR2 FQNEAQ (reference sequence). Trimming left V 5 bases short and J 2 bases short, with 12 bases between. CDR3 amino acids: CASSPRQRNYGYTF. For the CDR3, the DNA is TGTGCCAGCAGCCCCCGACAGCGAAACTATGGCTACACCTTC.

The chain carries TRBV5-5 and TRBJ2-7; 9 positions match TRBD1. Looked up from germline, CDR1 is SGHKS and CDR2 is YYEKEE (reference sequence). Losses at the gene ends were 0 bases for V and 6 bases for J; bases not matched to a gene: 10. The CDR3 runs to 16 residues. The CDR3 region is CASSLGAGQGQGEQYF. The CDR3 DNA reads TGTGCCAGCAGCTTGGGGGCCGGACAGGGGCAAGGCGAGCAGTACTTC. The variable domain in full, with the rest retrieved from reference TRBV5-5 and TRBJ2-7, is DAGVTQSPTHLIKTRGQQVTLRCSPISGHKSVSWYQQVLGQGPQFIFQYYEKEERGRGNFPDRFSARQFPNYSSELNVNALLLGDSALYLCASSLGAGQGQGEQYFGPGTRLTVT.

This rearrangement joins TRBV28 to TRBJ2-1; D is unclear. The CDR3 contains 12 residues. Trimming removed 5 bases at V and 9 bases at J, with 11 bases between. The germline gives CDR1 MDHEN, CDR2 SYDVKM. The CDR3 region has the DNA TGTGCCAGCAGTGAAAGTCGGAGTGAGCAGTTCTTC. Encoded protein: CASSESRSEQFF.

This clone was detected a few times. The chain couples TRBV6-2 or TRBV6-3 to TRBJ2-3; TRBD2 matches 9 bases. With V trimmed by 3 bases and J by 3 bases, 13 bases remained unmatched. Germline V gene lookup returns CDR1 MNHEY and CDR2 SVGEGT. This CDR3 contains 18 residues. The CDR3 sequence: CASSYSMGREGRTDTQYF. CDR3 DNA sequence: TGTGCCAGCAGTTATTCGATGGGGCGGGAGGGCCGTACAGATACGCAGTATTTT.

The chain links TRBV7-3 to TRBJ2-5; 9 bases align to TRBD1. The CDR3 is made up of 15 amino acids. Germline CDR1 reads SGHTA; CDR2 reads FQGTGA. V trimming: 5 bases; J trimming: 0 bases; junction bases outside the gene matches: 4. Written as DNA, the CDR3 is TGTGCCAGCAGCAGGACAGGGGAGGACCAAGAGACCCAGTACTTC. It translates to CASSRTGEDQETQYF.

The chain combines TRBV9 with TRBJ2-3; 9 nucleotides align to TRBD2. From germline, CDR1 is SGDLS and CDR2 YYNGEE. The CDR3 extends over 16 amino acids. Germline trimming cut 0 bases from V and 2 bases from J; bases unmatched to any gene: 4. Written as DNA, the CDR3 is TGTGCCAGCAGCGTAGCGGCTAGCGGGAACACAGATACGCAGTATTTT. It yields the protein CASSVAASGNTDTQYF. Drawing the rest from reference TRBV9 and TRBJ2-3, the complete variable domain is DSGVTQTPKHLITATGQRVTLRCSPRSGDLSVYWYQQSLDQGLQFLIQYYNGEERAKGNILERFSAQQFPDLHSELNLSSLELGDSALYFCASSVAASGNTDTQYFGPGTRLTVL.

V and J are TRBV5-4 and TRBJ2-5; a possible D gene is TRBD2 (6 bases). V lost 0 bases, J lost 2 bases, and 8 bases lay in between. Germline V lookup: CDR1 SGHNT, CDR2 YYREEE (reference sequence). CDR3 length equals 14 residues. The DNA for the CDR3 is TGTGCCAGCAGCTTGGCCGGGGGTCAAGAGACCCAGTACTTC. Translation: CASSLAGGQETQYF.